The 4 T cell receptor beta chains below were found in one sample sequenced in a study of cytomegalovirus exposure and HLA in healthy donors. PCR employed 60 Vbeta and 13 Jbeta primers. Profiled with immunoSEQ multiplex PCR; TCRdb holds only in-frame clones, not every one. The sample has roughly 100,000 clones; less than 85% are singletons. Material for sequencing was PBMCs. These receptors all come from a young man in good health and CMV-seropositive.

V is TRBV28 and J is TRBJ2-1, with TRBD1 identical over 8 bases. The trim removed 6 bases at V and 5 bases at J, leaving 3 bases unmatched. The CDR3 is 13 amino acids. Germline CDR1 and CDR2: MDHEN and SYDVKM. In DNA, the CDR3 is TGTGCCAGCAGGTTACAGGGGGACAATGAGCAGTTCTTC. It is translated as CASRLQGDNEQFF.

CDR3 DNA sequence: TGCAGCGTTGGCAGGTCGAGCACAGATACGCAGTATTTT. It encodes CSVGRSSTDTQYF. The J gene is TRBJ2-3, the V gene TRBV29-1; D gene uncertain. Trimming took off 4 bases at V and 0 bases at J, with 8 bases between the two ends. The CDR3 sequence is 13 residues long. From germline, CDR1 is SQVTM and CDR2 ANQGSEA.

This chain links TRBV5-4 with TRBJ1-2, with D perhaps matching TRBD1 (6 bases). The length of the CDR3 is 14 residues. Trimming shortened V by 4 bases and J by 8 bases, and 18 bases separated the two germline ends. CDR1 is SGHNT, CDR2 YYREEE, per germline (reference sequence). This chain's CDR3 is CASSLELQGRGYTF. For the CDR3, the DNA is TGTGCCAGCAGCCTGGAGTTACAGGGTCGAGGCTACACCTTC.

The chain links TRBV7-8 to TRBJ2-7, with 13 bases that match TRBD2. The CDR3 has 17 amino acids. The germline gives CDR1 SGHVS, CDR2 FQNEAQ. The J segment lost 1 base and the V segment lost 4 bases, leaving 7 bases of the junction unmatched. CDR3 residues: CASSSRTSGSSSYEQYF. CDR3 sequence (DNA): TGTGCCAGCAGCTCCCGGACTAGCGGGAGTAGTTCCTACGAGCAGTACTTC.